Below are 24 T cell receptor beta chains sequenced from a single sample in a study of regulatory T cells in long-lasting Graves disease. Time point of the sample: newly diagnosed GD, antithyroid drugs for less than 3 months. The authors made the TCR library using RNA they extracted from PBMCs. Combining iRepertoire HTBI primers with Arm-PCR of CDR3 regions, the authors built TCR beta libraries. Each CDR3 protein is one row after TCRdb ran MiXCR on the multiplex PCR reads. This sample yields more than 350,000 distinct CDR3 sequences, of which 15% are seen a single time; around 17% belongs to the top ten. These records were also assigned to another study, of T cells in Graves' hyperthyroidism and ophthalmopathy.

The specimen comprised peripheral blood mononuclear cells (PBMCs), sampled at new diagnosis, from a patient treated with antithyroid drugs. All receptors derive from a woman aged 25 to 39 with Graves disease.

This clonotype was seen many times. The chain links TRBV7-8 to TRBJ2-1; no definite D call. This CDR3 region has 12 residues. The V and J ends lost 2 bases and 7 bases respectively, with 6 bases between them. Per germline, CDR1 SGHVS and CDR2 FQNEAQ. CDR3 protein: CASSLLNNEQFF. The CDR3 DNA reads TGTGCCAGCAGCTTATTGAATAATGAGCAGTTCTTC.

This clonotype came up a few times. The chain recombines TRBV13 with TRBJ1-2; 7 nucleotides align to TRBD1. Germline CDR1 reads PRHDT; CDR2 reads FYEKMQ (reference sequence). This CDR3 comprises 12 residues. V lost 11 bases, J lost 3 bases, and 6 bases stayed unmatched. The DNA of the CDR3 is TGTGCCTATAGGGGGCCGGACTATGGCTACACCTTC. Translated, it gives CAYRGPDYGYTF.

This clonotype was counted many times. The rearrangement joins TRBV7-9 to TRBJ2-4, with D possibly matching TRBD1 (6 bases). The CDR3 runs to 14 residues. V was trimmed by 4 bases and J by 8 bases, leaving 15 bases between them. Germline-derived CDR1 and CDR2 are SEHNR and FQNEAQ (reference sequence). CDR3 sequence (DNA): TGTGCCAGCAGCTCTTTGACAGGCTGGGACATTCAGTACTTC. This encodes CASSSLTGWDIQYF.

This clonotype was observed at least ten times. The chain carries TRBV28 and TRBJ2-7; D is unresolved. Trimming stripped 3 bases from V and 5 bases from J, with 14 bases between. The V gene's germline CDR1 is MDHEN and CDR2 SYDVKM. The CDR3 runs 14 residues. Written as DNA, the CDR3 is TGTGCCAGCAGTTTTAGGGCAGTTACGGACGAGCAGTACTTC. Protein product: CASSFRAVTDEQYF.

This clonotype was counted at least ten times. The gene calls are TRBV11-2 and TRBJ1-1; 8 bases are a match to TRBD1. Looked up from germline, CDR1 is SGHAT and CDR2 is FQNNGV. With 4 bases clipped from V and 2 bases from J, the junction kept 15 bases outside the gene matches. The CDR3 runs to 18 residues. The CDR3 nucleotides are TGTGCCAGCAGCTCCAGGACAGGGCCGAACTCGATTAACACTGAAGCTTTCTTT. Translation gives CASSSRTGPNSINTEAFF.

This chain links TRBV14 with TRBJ2-7; 11 nucleotides line up with TRBD2. The CDR3 covers 18 residues. V trimming: 4 bases; J trimming: 6 bases; junction bases outside the gene matches: 17. Germline values: CDR1 SGHDN, CDR2 FVKESK. Here the CDR3 reads CASSPLALTSGRSTEQYF. In nucleotides, the CDR3 is TGTGCCAGCAGCCCCTTAGCCCTTACTAGCGGGAGATCCACCGAGCAGTACTTC. The whole variable domain, remainder taken from reference TRBV14 and TRBJ2-7, is EAGVTQFPSHSVIEKGQTVTLRCDPISGHDNLYWYRRVMGKEIKFLLHFVKESKQDESGMPNNRFLAERTGGTYSTLKVQPAELEDSGVYFCASSPLALTSGRSTEQYFGPGTRLTVT.

As concerns this clonotype: A read error may explain this, as a much larger clone is one base away. V gene TRBV13 combines with J gene TRBJ2-3; unclear D gene. The germline CDR1 and CDR2 sequences are PRHDT and FYEKMQ (reference sequence). This CDR3 has 11 residues. The CDR3 is CANSITDTQYF. CDR3 coding DNA: TGTGCCAACAGCATCACAGATACGCAGTATTTT.

V and J are TRBV12-3 or TRBV12-4 and TRBJ1-2; possibly TRBD1 for D (5 bases). This CDR3 has 15 amino acids. Trimming pared 6 bases from V and 12 bases from J, leaving 26 bases between. The CDR3 nucleotides read TGTGCCAGCAGAGGTGGGGGGGGAGCAGCGCGGGTCCACACCTTC. Translating gives CASRGGGGAARVHTF.

In its sample, this clonotype was seen many times. The V call is TRBV27, the J call TRBJ2-1; 9 nucleotides match TRBD2. The CDR3 extends over 15 amino acids. V dropped 7 bases and J dropped 5; count of bases not matched to a gene: 9. Germline V gene lookup returns CDR1 MNHEY and CDR2 SMNVEV (reference sequence). CDR3 nucleotide sequence: TGTGCCAGCACGTCGGCGGGAGGGCCCCACAATGAGCAGTTCTTC. This gives the protein CASTSAGGPHNEQFF.

The sample holds many counts of this clonotype. The chain couples TRBV11-2 to TRBJ1-4; D is perhaps TRBD1 (6 bases). CDR3 size: 11 residues. CDR1 SGHAT and CDR2 FQNNGV come from the germline V gene. With 4 bases removed from V and 14 bases from J, the gap between germline ends came to 11 bases. Written as DNA, the CDR3 is TGTGCCAGCAGCTCCGACAGGCACCTGTTTTTT. This sequence encodes CASSSDRHLFF.

This clonotype was detected ten times or more. The rearrangement links TRBV20-1 to TRBJ2-7, with D maybe TRBD1 (5 bases). The CDR3 runs 13 residues. Germline V CDR1 and CDR2: DFQATT, SNEGSKA (reference sequence). The V end was cut by 1 base, the J end by 2 bases, with 9 bases between. CDR3 in DNA: TGCAGTGCTAGAGTGTCAGGGACCTACGAGCAGTACTTC. Encoded protein: CSARVSGTYEQYF.

The rearrangement uses TRBV27 and TRBJ2-7, with a possible D match to TRBD2 (5 bases). V dropped 2 bases and J dropped 2 bases, with 7 bases sitting between them. The CDR3 loop spans 13 amino acids. Germline V lookup: CDR1 MNHEY, CDR2 SMNVEV (reference sequence). The CDR3 DNA sequence: TGTGCCAGCAGTTTAAGAGCGGCCTACGAGCAGTACTTC. As protein: CASSLRAAYEQYF.

This clonotype occurred many times. The chain joins TRBV4-1 to TRBJ1-1, with D maybe TRBD1 (6 bases). Germline CDR1 and CDR2: MGHRA and YSYEKL. The CDR3 totals 14 residues. V was cut by 3 bases and J by 3 bases, with 11 bases left in between. For the CDR3, the DNA is TGCGCCAGCAGCCATCACAGGGACGACACTGAAGCTTTCTTT. It codes for CASSHHRDDTEAFF.

This clonotype was counted between two and nine times. The rearrangement links TRBV5-1 to TRBJ2-1; D unresolved. Trimming pared 4 bases from V and 10 bases from J, leaving 9 bases between. The CDR3 extends over 11 amino acids. Germline CDR1 reads SGHRS; CDR2 reads YFSETQ. Here the CDR3 DNA reads TGCGCCAGCAGCCCGGCCGGGGAGCAGTTCTTC. Amino acid sequence: CASSPAGEQFF.

This clonotype was detected many times. V and J are TRBV27 and TRBJ1-2, with 9 bases fitting TRBD1. This CDR3 contains 16 residues. The V and J ends lost 2 bases and 5 bases, in that order; junction bases with no gene match: 9. In germline, CDR1 is MNHEY, CDR2 SMNVEV (reference sequence). CDR3: CASSLLGQGRQYGYTF. CDR3 bases: TGTGCCAGCAGTTTACTCGGACAGGGGCGCCAATATGGCTACACCTTC.

The V gene is TRBV28, the J gene TRBJ2-7, with 11 nucleotides matching TRBD2. The ends lost 5 bases at V and 7 bases at J; junction bases unmatched: 7. The CDR3 contains 14 residues. In germline, CDR1 is MDHEN, CDR2 SYDVKM. CDR3 region: CASSPGLAALEQYF. CDR3 bases: TGTGCCAGCAGTCCGGGACTAGCGGCCCTGGAGCAGTACTTC.

This clonotype was detected ten times or more. This chain connects TRBV27 to TRBJ2-1; unclear D gene. Trimming pared 0 bases from V and 2 bases from J, leaving 11 bases between. The germline V gene has CDR1 MNHEY and CDR2 SMNVEV (reference sequence). The CDR3 runs 16 residues. This chain's CDR3 is CASSLSAGMAYNEQFF. The CDR3 DNA reads TGTGCCAGCAGTTTATCGGCCGGAATGGCCTACAATGAGCAGTTCTTC.

V usage is TRBV19 and J usage is TRBJ1-5; D is perhaps TRBD1 (5 bases). V was clipped by 1 base and J by 13 bases, with 14 bases between them. In germline, CDR1 is LNHDA, CDR2 SQIVND (reference sequence). This CDR3 contains 13 residues. As DNA, the CDR3 is TGTGCCAGTAGTATAGGCTTCCCCGGGACGCAGCATTTT. Translated: CASSIGFPGTQHF.

Details on this clonotype: A much bigger clone sits one base away, suggesting this may be a read error. In this CDR3 the conserved last residue, phenylalanine or tryptophan, is missing, so a read error is likely. The rearrangement joins TRBV5-1 to TRBJ1-1; 7 nucleotides align to TRBD1. The CDR3 is 14 residues long. The V gene end was trimmed by 4 bases and the J gene end by 3 bases; junction bases not matched to a gene: 6. The germline V gene has CDR1 SGHRS and CDR2 YFSETQ. The CDR3 nucleotides are TGCGCCAGCAGCACGAGGGGGCAGGACACTGAAGCTTTCTCT. Protein product: CASSTRGQDTEAFS.

This clonotype was picked up many times. The J gene is TRBJ2-1, the V gene TRBV18, with a possible D match to TRBD1 (5 bases). Germline V CDR1 and CDR2: KGHSH, LQKENI. V was shortened by 0 bases and J by 7 bases, with 10 bases between the two germline ends. There are 14 residues in the CDR3. The DNA for the CDR3 is TGTGCCAGCTCACCACCGCTCCCAGGGAATGAGCAGTTCTTC. Translating gives CASSPPLPGNEQFF.

The chain has TRBV2 and TRBJ2-3, with 14 positions matching TRBD2. Germline loops: CDR1 SNHLY, CDR2 FYNNEI. The J segment lost 9 bases and the V segment lost 7 bases, leaving 9 bases of the junction unmatched. The CDR3 length is 15 residues. CDR3 DNA sequence: TGTGCCAGCATCCCGGGACTAGCGGGAGTGAGCACGCAGTATTTT. Its protein is CASIPGLAGVSTQYF.

This clonotype was detected many times. The chain carries TRBV5-1 and TRBJ1-5; tentatively, D is TRBD1 (5 bases). The CDR3 is 13 amino acids. V lost 3 bases to trimming and J lost 7 bases, with 11 bases between them. Germline V CDR1 and CDR2: SGHRS, YFSETQ. The CDR3 sequence is CASSSDSDQPQHF. CDR3 DNA sequence: TGCGCCAGCAGCTCTGACAGTGACCAGCCCCAGCATTTT.

This clonotype was recorded at least ten times. V and J are TRBV2 and TRBJ1-3, with D perhaps matching TRBD1 (5 bases). The CDR3 contains 13 residues. V lost 0 bases to trimming and J lost 7 bases, with 7 bases between them. CDR1 SNHLY and CDR2 FYNNEI come from the germline V gene. CDR3 in DNA: TGTGCCAGCAGTGAAGCGGGGGAGAACACCATATATTTT. It codes for CASSEAGENTIYF.

The J gene is TRBJ2-7, the V gene TRBV20-1; TRBD1 might be the D (6 bases). Germline V gene lookup returns CDR1 DFQATT and CDR2 SNEGSKA (reference sequence). The CDR3 runs to 13 residues. The CDR3 protein is CSLQGGLAYEQYF. CDR3 nucleotides: TGCAGCCTACAGGGCGGGCTTGCCTACGAGCAGTACTTC.